Listed below are T cell receptor beta chains from one sample, sequenced in a study of T cells in Graves' hyperthyroidism and ophthalmopathy. TCRdb reanalysed the multiplex PCR reads using MiXCR and keeps one entry per CDR3 protein. The repertoire holds a few hundred thousand distinct CDR3 sequences, less than 20% seen once, with roughly 50% in the top ten. The specimen was blood. These TCRs come from a woman aged 45 to 65 with Graves' hyperthyroidism. CDR3s include the opening cysteine and the closing phenylalanine or tryptophan. Fields, in order: V gene, clone size, J gene, D gene, CDR3 DNA, CDR3 protein. A D gene is named only where the DNA matches it firmly. Not every row has a clone size; where given, it reads once, few, many or a size class.

V: TRBV7-9
size: -
J: TRBJ2-2
D: -
DNA: TGTGCCAGCAGCCCCAGTAACACCGGGGAGCTGTTTTTT
CDR3: CASSPSNTGELFF

V: TRBV12-5
size: -
J: TRBJ2-1
D: TRBD1
DNA: TGTGCTAGTGGTACTGACAGGGTTCGGTACAATGAGCAGTTCTTC
CDR3: CASGTDRVRYNEQFF

V: TRBV7-2
size: many
J: TRBJ2-2
D: -
DNA: TGTGCCAGCAGCCAAACCAACACCGGGGAGCTGTTTTTT
CDR3: CASSQTNTGELFF

V: TRBV4-2
size: -
J: TRBJ2-5
D: -
DNA: TGTGCCAGCAGCCAAGGGCTCGGGATTCAAGAGACCCAGTACTTC
CDR3: CASSQGLGIQETQYF

V: TRBV10-3
size: few
J: TRBJ1-5
D: TRBD1
DNA: TGTGCCAGCACGACAGGGGCACTCAATCAGCCCCAGCATTTT
CDR3: CASTTGALNQPQHF

V: TRBV6-1
size: -
J: TRBJ1-2
D: -
DNA: TGTGCCAGCAGTGATCCGAGGGGGGGGGACTATGGCTACACCTTC
CDR3: CASSDPRGGDYGYTF

V: TRBV6-1
size: many
J: TRBJ2-7
D: -
DNA: TGTGCCAGCAGTCGAAATAATCACGAGCAGTACTTC
CDR3: CASSRNNHEQYF

V: TRBV28
size: -
J: TRBJ2-5
D: -
DNA: TGTGCCAGCAGTCCCTATCCGTTTGACAGGCAGACCCAGTACTTC
CDR3: CASSPYPFDRQTQYF

V: TRBV9
size: -
J: TRBJ1-1
D: TRBD1
DNA: TGTGCCAGCAGTTGGGGGACAGATCATTTCACTGAAGCTTTCTTT
CDR3: CASSWGTDHFTEAFF

V: TRBV7-9
size: many
J: TRBJ1-1
D: -
DNA: TGTGCCAGCAGCTTAGCAGGGAGGGGTTTTGGCACTGAAGCTTTCTTT
CDR3: CASSLAGRGFGTEAFF

V: TRBV10-2
size: -
J: TRBJ1-6
D: -
DNA: TGCGCCAGCAGTGAGTGGGAAAGCTCCTATAATTCACCCCTCCACTTT
CDR3: CASSEWESSYNSPLHF

V: TRBV4-2
size: once
J: TRBJ2-1
D: TRBD2
DNA: TGTGCCAGCAGCCAAGAACAGGTTCGGGGACTAGCGGGAGGAAGGGACAATGAGCAGTTCTTC
CDR3: CASSQEQVRGLAGGRDNEQFF

V: TRBV20-1
size: few
J: TRBJ1-1
D: TRBD1
DNA: TGCAGTGCTAGGATAGGGGGCGGTCGCACTGAAGCTTTCTTT
CDR3: CSARIGGGRTEAFF

V: TRBV3-1
size: few
J: TRBJ1-4
D: -
DNA: TGTGCCAGCAGCTTACATACAAGTGCAACTAATGAAAAACTGTTTTTT
CDR3: CASSLHTSATNEKLFF

V: TRBV12-3/TRBV12-4
size: few
J: TRBJ1-5
D: -
DNA: TGTGCCAGCAGTTTCTCTGGAAAGAGCAATCAGCCCCAGCATTTT
CDR3: CASSFSGKSNQPQHF

V: TRBV5-5
size: -
J: TRBJ1-2
D: -
DNA: TGTGCCAGCAGCTTGGTGGGCGTGGGGGGCTACACCTTC
CDR3: CASSLVGVGGYTF

V: TRBV12-3/TRBV12-4
size: many
J: TRBJ1-5
D: -
DNA: TGTGCCAGCAGCCCCGGGGGAGGGGGCAATCAGCCCCAGCATTTT
CDR3: CASSPGGGGNQPQHF

V: TRBV11-3
size: many
J: TRBJ1-2
D: -
DNA: TGTGCCAGCAGTCGCCGAGACTATGGCTACACCTTC
CDR3: CASSRRDYGYTF

V: TRBV12-3/TRBV12-4
size: -
J: TRBJ1-2
D: -
DNA: TGTGCCAGCAGTTTTGCCTTGGGGGCTAGGGGCTACACCTTC
CDR3: CASSFALGARGYTF

V: TRBV5-1
size: -
J: TRBJ1-5
D: -
DNA: TGCGCCAGCAGCTTGGCCAACTCTTCGCAGGGAAGCAATCAGCCCCAGCATTTT
CDR3: CASSLANSSQGSNQPQHF

V: TRBV7-2
size: many
J: TRBJ1-1
D: -
DNA: TGTGCCAGCAGCTTCGCCCGAGGGGCGAGGAACACTGAAGCTTTCTTT
CDR3: CASSFARGARNTEAFF

V: TRBV24-1
size: few
J: TRBJ2-2
D: -
DNA: TGTGCCACCAGTCCGGGCAAGAACACCGGGGAGCTGTTTTTT
CDR3: CATSPGKNTGELFF

V: TRBV20-1
size: few
J: TRBJ1-1
D: TRBD1
DNA: TGCAGTGCTAGAGCTCCCGGGACAGGGGGCTCTGAAGCTTTCTTT
CDR3: CSARAPGTGGSEAFF

V: TRBV6-1
size: many
J: TRBJ2-7
D: TRBD1
DNA: TGTGCCAGCAGTCCCCGGGACAGGGGAAGCGAGCAGTACTTC
CDR3: CASSPRDRGSEQYF

V: TRBV27
size: few
J: TRBJ1-6
D: TRBD1
DNA: TGTGCCAGCAGTTTTTTGGACAGGGGTGCACCCCTCCACTTT
CDR3: CASSFLDRGAPLHF

V: TRBV11-2
size: many
J: TRBJ2-2
D: -
DNA: TGTGCCAGCAGCTTAGTCTCTCGGCAAACCGGGGAGCTGTTTTTT
CDR3: CASSLVSRQTGELFF

V: TRBV28
size: many
J: TRBJ1-2
D: -
DNA: TGTGCCAGCAGTTTTACAGCCTCGGGTGGCTACACCTTC
CDR3: CASSFTASGGYTF

V: TRBV27
size: few
J: TRBJ2-1
D: TRBD2
DNA: TGTGCCAGCAGTCTACCCGGGACTAGCGGGATTATTGAGCAGTTCTTC
CDR3: CASSLPGTSGIIEQFF

V: TRBV5-1
size: few
J: TRBJ1-1
D: -
DNA: TGCGCCAGCAGCTTGGAAGTTTACACTGAAGCTTTCTTT
CDR3: CASSLEVYTEAFF

V: TRBV20-1
size: many
J: TRBJ2-1
D: TRBD2
DNA: TGCAGTGCGGGCACGAGAACTAGCGGGAGTTGGTTGAATGAGCAGTTCTTC
CDR3: CSAGTRTSGSWLNEQFF

V: TRBV6-1
size: -
J: TRBJ2-6
D: -
DNA: TGTGCCAGCAGCACCTTCAGGGACCCCTCCTCTGGGGCCAACGTCCTGACTTTC
CDR3: CASSTFRDPSSGANVLTF

V: TRBV7-9
size: -
J: TRBJ2-2
D: TRBD1
DNA: TGTGCCAGCAGAAGACAGGGGAACACCGGGGAGCTGTTTTTT
CDR3: CASRRQGNTGELFF

V: TRBV28
size: once
J: TRBJ2-7
D: TRBD2
DNA: TGTGCCAGCAGTTTTCCCTTGGGGGGGAATTACGAGCAGTACTTC
CDR3: CASSFPLGGNYEQYF

V: TRBV7-9
size: -
J: TRBJ1-1
D: -
DNA: TGTGCCAGCAGTTGGGGTCAGTTGAACACTGAAGCTTTCTTT
CDR3: CASSWGQLNTEAFF

V: TRBV27
size: -
J: TRBJ2-1
D: TRBD2
DNA: TGTGCCAGCAGTTACCGCGGGACTAGCAGAAATGAGCAGTTCTTC
CDR3: CASSYRGTSRNEQFF

V: TRBV7-8
size: many
J: TRBJ2-5
D: TRBD2
DNA: TGTGCCAGCAGCTGGGGACTAGCGGGAGAGACCCAGTACTTC
CDR3: CASSWGLAGETQYF

V: TRBV6-1
size: many
J: TRBJ2-7
D: -
DNA: TGTGCCAGCACCGAACATTCCCGAGGGGACGAGCAGTACTTC
CDR3: CASTEHSRGDEQYF

V: TRBV3-1
size: -
J: TRBJ2-7
D: TRBD2
DNA: TGTGCCGGCAGCCAGAGCGGGAGCTACGAGCAGTACTTC
CDR3: CAGSQSGSYEQYF

V: TRBV4-1
size: many
J: TRBJ2-7
D: -
DNA: TGCGCCAGCAGCCAAAAAGGGGTTGTAAACGAGCAGTACTTC
CDR3: CASSQKGVVNEQYF